Each of the 23 T cell receptor beta chains below was sequenced from the same sample in a study of vaccination and CD4 T cells after COVID-19 (dated by TCRdb to the early 2020s). According to the study, the label for this sample's treatment or condition signals: roughly 11-day PBMC culture with coronavirus spike peptide pools or control peptides (ViraFEST assay). Library creation used PCR. These reads were obtained on an Illumina iSeq 100. At the Johns Hopkins FTIC core, DNA from the cultured CD4+ T cells underwent TCR sequencing with the Oncomine TCR Beta short-read assay. TCRdb reprocessed the public reads (quality trimming at Q25 with fastp, clone calling with MiXCR) and kept in-frame beta chains. Each entry is one CDR3 protein sequence, shown with its most common DNA and genes. Counted in this sample were tens of thousands of distinct CDR3 sequences; about 56% of them appeared once. The ten largest clones capture 7.8% of the sample.

These receptors' targets are unknown. Sequencing used CD4+ T cells from blood, cultured in vitro. These receptors were taken from a human donor who had recovered from COVID-19.

The chain carries TRBV7-2 and TRBJ1-2; 8 bases fit TRBD1. CDR1 is SGHTA, CDR2 FQGNSA, per germline. With V trimmed by 5 bases and J by 3 bases, 5 bases remained unmatched. The CDR3 consists of 14 residues. The CDR3 bases are TGTGCCAGCAGCCGGGACAGGATGGACTATGGCTACACCTTC. Amino acid sequence: CASSRDRMDYGYTF.

The chain couples TRBV15 to TRBJ2-5, with 7 nucleotides matching TRBD1. The CDR3 contains 16 residues. From germline, CDR1 is LNHNV and CDR2 YYDKDF (reference sequence). The junction had 13 bases not matched to a gene; V was cut back by 4 bases and J by 5 bases. CDR3 protein: CATSTRRQGNGETQYF. The CDR3 nucleotides read TGTGCCACCAGCACCCGACGACAGGGCAATGGGGAGACCCAGTACTTC. The complete variable domain, with remaining parts taken from reference TRBV15 and TRBJ2-5, reads DAMVIQNPRYQVTQFGKPVTLSCSQTLNHNVMYWYQQKSSQAPKLLFHYYDKDFNNEADTPDNFQSRRPNTSFCFLDIRSPGLGDTAMYLCATSTRRQGNGETQYFGPGTRLLVL.

This chain's CDR3 is CATSRKGTGGSGELFF. In DNA form, the CDR3 reads TGTGCCACCAGCAGAAAGGGGACAGGGGGATCCGGGGAGCTGTTTTTT. V gene TRBV15 combines with J gene TRBJ2-2, with 11 nucleotides matching TRBD1. Germline loops: CDR1 LNHNV, CDR2 YYDKDF (reference sequence). V shed 2 bases and J 6 bases; nucleotides not matched to a gene: 5. This CDR3 region has 16 residues.

The gene calls are TRBV20-1 and TRBJ1-1; D uncertain. Trimming pared 6 bases from V and 5 bases from J, leaving 19 bases between. Germline V CDR1 and CDR2: DFQATT, SNEGSKA (reference sequence). The length of the CDR3 is 14 residues. The CDR3 protein is CSARTGRERTEAFF. The CDR3 nucleotides read TGCAGTGCCAGGACCGGACGAGAACGGACTGAAGCTTTCTTT.

This clonotype was counted between two and nine times. The chain is built from TRBV27 and TRBJ1-5, with 8 bases matching TRBD1. The CDR3 length is 14 residues. V lost 6 bases and J lost 1; bases outside the gene matches: 2. Germline assignment: CDR1 MNHEY and CDR2 SMNVEV (reference sequence). The CDR3 coding sequence is TGTGCCAGCAGCCCAGGGGGCAGCAATCAGCCCCAGCATTTT. Protein sequence: CASSPGGSNQPQHF.

The V and J genes are TRBV7-2 and TRBJ1-5, with TRBD1 matching over 7 bases. The CDR3 covers 16 residues. Germline loops: CDR1 SGHTA, CDR2 FQGNSA. The V and J ends lost 1 base and 2 bases, in that order; junction bases with no gene match: 5. As DNA, the CDR3 is TGTGCCAGCAGCTTAGGACGAGGGGGCGGCAATCAGCCCCAGCATTTT. Translation gives CASSLGRGGGNQPQHF. The entire variable domain, with the rest obtained from reference TRBV7-2 and TRBJ1-5, is as follows: GAGVSQSPSNKVTEKGKDVELRCDPISGHTALYWYRQSLGQGLEFLIYFQGNSAPDKSGLPSDRFSAERTGGSVSTLTIQRTQQEDSAVYLCASSLGRGGGNQPQHFGDGTRLSIL.

The chain links TRBV5-1 to TRBJ1-2, with a weak D call TRBD1 (5 bases). Germline V CDR1 and CDR2: SGHRS, YFSETQ. V was shortened by 1 base and J by 8 bases, with 27 bases between the two germline ends. This CDR3 region has 18 residues. CDR3 in DNA: TGCGCCAGCAGCTTGTCATTCCAGGGTCGTCAACTCAACCGGGGCTACACCTTC. Its protein is CASSLSFQGRQLNRGYTF.

The chain uses TRBV10-2 and TRBJ1-5; D is uncertain. The CDR3 has 13 amino acids. Trimming took 0 bases from V and 7 from J, leaving 7 bases between them. The germline V gene encodes CDR1 WSHSY and CDR2 SAAADI. The CDR3 DNA sequence: TGCGCCAGCAGTGAGTCGTTAGTCCAGCCCCAGCATTTT. Translated: CASSESLVQPQHF.

This clonotype has just one count. The J gene is TRBJ1-5, the V gene TRBV30; D is unclear. The CDR3 has 15 amino acids. The germline V gene encodes CDR1 GTSNPN and CDR2 SVGIG (reference sequence). Trimming stripped 3 bases from V and 1 base from J, with 13 bases between. The CDR3 protein is CAWSPMVQSNQPQHF. In DNA, the CDR3 is TGTGCCTGGAGCCCCATGGTACAGAGCAATCAGCCCCAGCATTTT.

CDR3 residues: CASSFGSGLSTDTQYF. For the CDR3, the DNA is TGTGCCAGCAGCTTCGGTAGCGGGCTTAGCACAGATACGCAGTATTTT. The J gene is TRBJ2-3, the V gene TRBV7-8; 7 bases map to TRBD2. V lost 3 bases and J lost 0; bases outside the gene matches: 6. The CDR3 is 16 amino acids. Germline V gene data show CDR1 as SGHVS and CDR2 as FQNEAQ.

J is TRBJ1-1 and V is TRBV6-5, with D uncertain. Trimming removed 0 bases from V and 11 bases from J, with 13 bases in between. The germline CDR1 and CDR2 sequences are MNHEY and SVGAGI. The CDR3 totals 13 residues. CDR3 DNA sequence: TGTGCCAGCAGTTACTCGAGGCAGAGCTTGGCTTTCTTT. It codes for CASSYSRQSLAFF.

The gene calls are TRBV5-4 and TRBJ1-2, with D unclear. Germline CDR1 is SGHNT and CDR2 is YYREEE (reference sequence). V lost 0 bases to trimming and J lost 2 bases, with 5 bases between them. The CDR3 is 13 residues long. The CDR3 loop is CASSLDKNYGYTF. CDR3 nucleotides: TGTGCCAGCAGCTTGGACAAAAACTATGGCTACACCTTC. Based on the CDR3 plus reference TRBV5-4 and TRBJ1-2, the full variable domain is ETGVTQSPTHLIKTRGQQVTLRCSSQSGHNTVSWYQQALGQGPQFIFQYYREEENGRGNFPPRFSGLQFPNYSSELNVNALELDDSALYLCASSLDKNYGYTFGSGTRLTVV.

The chain is built from TRBV10-3 and TRBJ1-5; D is perhaps TRBD1 (5 bases). In germline, CDR1 is ENHRY, CDR2 SYGVKD. V was shortened by 4 bases and J by 7 bases, with 11 bases between the two germline ends. The CDR3 totals 13 residues. CDR3 sequence: CAISGQRNQPQHF. In DNA form, the CDR3 reads TGTGCCATCAGTGGACAGCGGAACCAGCCCCAGCATTTT.

This chain uses TRBV6-5 with TRBJ1-6; D remains ambiguous. CDR1 is MNHEY, CDR2 SVGAGI, per germline. The CDR3 sequence is 12 residues long. Trimming left V 4 bases short and J 10 bases short, with 8 bases between. CDR3: CASSFQDSPLHF. CDR3 nucleotide sequence: TGTGCCAGCAGTTTCCAGGACTCACCCCTCCACTTT.

The rearrangement uses TRBV5-1 and TRBJ2-5, with D possibly matching TRBD2 (5 bases). The ends were cut back, 7 bases at V and 0 bases at J, with 13 bases in the middle. CDR3 length equals 14 residues. CDR1 is SGHRS, CDR2 YFSETQ, per germline. The CDR3 sequence is CASARSGYQETQYF. The CDR3 nucleotides are TGCGCCAGCGCCAGGTCGGGGTACCAAGAGACCCAGTACTTC.

The rearrangement joins TRBV2 to TRBJ2-3; 7 nucleotides agree with TRBD2. Per the germline V gene, CDR1 is SNHLY and CDR2 is FYNNEI. V lost 2 bases, J lost 4 bases, and 9 bases stayed unmatched. The CDR3 length is 16 residues. The CDR3 nucleotides read TGTGCCAGCAGTGAAACCCATAGTGGGGGGGCAGATACGCAGTATTTT. It specifies CASSETHSGGADTQYF.

The chain uses TRBV6-1 and TRBJ1-1, with 11 bases that match TRBD1. This CDR3 contains 15 residues. The V gene end was trimmed by 4 bases and the J gene end by 5 bases; junction bases not matched to a gene: 6. The germline V gene encodes CDR1 MNHNS and CDR2 SASEGT. In nucleotides, the CDR3 is TGTGCCAGCAGTGCGGACAGGGGGCTTGGGACTGAAGCTTTCTTT. Its protein is CASSADRGLGTEAFF.

The rearrangement joins TRBV20-1 to TRBJ2-6; 12 nucleotides agree with TRBD2. Germline assignment: CDR1 DFQATT and CDR2 SNEGSKA (reference sequence). Trimming removed 6 bases from V and 0 bases from J; junction bases left unmatched: 6. CDR3 length equals 17 residues. The CDR3 protein is CSASGLAGLSGANVLTF. The CDR3 region has the DNA TGCAGTGCAAGCGGACTAGCGGGGCTCTCTGGGGCCAACGTCCTGACTTTC.

The J gene is TRBJ1-2, the V gene TRBV2, with D uncertain. Trimming pared 4 bases from V and 5 bases from J, leaving 14 bases between. The CDR3 loop spans 14 amino acids. Germline values: CDR1 SNHLY, CDR2 FYNNEI. As DNA, the CDR3 is TGTGCCAGCAGTGCTCTCCTCACGGGGTATGGCTACACCTTC. It specifies CASSALLTGYGYTF.

This chain joins TRBV7-9 and TRBJ1-3, with D unclear. CDR1 is SEHNR, CDR2 FQNEAQ, per germline (reference sequence). This CDR3 comprises 14 residues. Trimming removed 6 bases from V and 0 bases from J, with 9 bases in between. CDR3 nucleotide sequence: TGTGCCAGCAGGCCTTGGAGCTCTGGAAACACCATATATTTT. Translated, it gives CASRPWSSGNTIYF.

The rearrangement links TRBV28 to TRBJ2-5, with TRBD1 identical over 7 bases. The CDR3 has 16 amino acids. Germline lookup yields CDR1 MDHEN and CDR2 SYDVKM. Trimming cost V 4 bases and J 4 bases; bases outside gene matches: 12. The CDR3 spells CASSSPRQGVGETQYF. The CDR3 nucleotides are TGTGCCAGCAGTTCCCCTAGGCAGGGGGTCGGAGAGACCCAGTACTTC.

The chain employs TRBV7-3 and TRBJ2-3; a weak D match, TRBD2 (6 bases). This CDR3 region has 16 residues. Germline-derived CDR1 and CDR2 are SGHTA and FQGTGA. V lost 1 base, J lost 2 bases, and 13 bases lay in between. The CDR3: CASSLNPSAPTDTQYF. DNA of the CDR3: TGTGCCAGCAGCTTAAATCCTAGCGCACCCACAGATACGCAGTATTTT.

A remark on this clonotype: The junction departs from the called germline gene at one end, perhaps through a read error. This sequence joins TRBV6-1 and TRBJ2-7; perhaps TRBD1 as D (5 bases). This CDR3 contains 13 residues. The germline V gene has CDR1 MNHNS and CDR2 SASEGT. CDR3 sequence: CASSEALATATYF. CDR3 DNA sequence: TGTGCCAGCAGTGAAGCGCTGGCGACAGCGACTTATTTC.